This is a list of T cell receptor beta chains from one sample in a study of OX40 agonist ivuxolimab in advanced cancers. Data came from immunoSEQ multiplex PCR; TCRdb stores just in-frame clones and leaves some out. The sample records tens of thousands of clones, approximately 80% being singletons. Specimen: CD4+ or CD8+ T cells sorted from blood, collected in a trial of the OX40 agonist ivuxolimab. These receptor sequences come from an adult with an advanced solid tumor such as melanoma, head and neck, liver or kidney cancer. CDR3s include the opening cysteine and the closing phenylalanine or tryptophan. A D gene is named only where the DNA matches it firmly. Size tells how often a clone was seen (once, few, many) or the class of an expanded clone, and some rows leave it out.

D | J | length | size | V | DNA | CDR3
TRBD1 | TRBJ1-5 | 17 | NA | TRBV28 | TGTGCCAGCAGCCCCCGACAGGGAAGGGCACGTAATCAGCCCCAGCATTTT | CASSPRQGRARNQPQHF
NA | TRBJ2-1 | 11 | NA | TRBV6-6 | TGTGCCAGCTCTGCTTACAATGAGCAGTTCTTC | CASSAYNEQFF
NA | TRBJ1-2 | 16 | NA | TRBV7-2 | TGTGCCAGCAGCGGGACTCCTGGGGTAGGAGGCTATGGCTACACCTTC | CASSGTPGVGGYGYTF
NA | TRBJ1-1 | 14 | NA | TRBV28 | TGTGCCAGCAGTCCCCTTCCAGGGTACACTGAAGCTTTCTTT | CASSPLPGYTEAFF
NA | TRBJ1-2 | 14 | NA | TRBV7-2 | TGTGCCAGCAGCCCCAGGGCATCTAACTATGGCTACACCTTC | CASSPRASNYGYTF
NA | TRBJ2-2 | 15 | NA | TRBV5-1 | TGCGCCAGCAGCTTGGAGGCTAGCCGCACCGGGGAGCTGTTTTTT | CASSLEASRTGELFF
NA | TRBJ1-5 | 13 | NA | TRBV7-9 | TGTGCCAGCAGCTTAGTGAAAGATCAGCCCCAGCATTTT | CASSLVKDQPQHF
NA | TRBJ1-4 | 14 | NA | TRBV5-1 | TGCGCCAGCAGCCTCGATGGTACTAATGAAAAACTGTTTTTT | CASSLDGTNEKLFF
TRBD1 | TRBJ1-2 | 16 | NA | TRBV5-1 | TGCGCCAGCAGCTCGAGAACAGGGGGCGATGGCTATGGCTACACCTTC | CASSSRTGGDGYGYTF
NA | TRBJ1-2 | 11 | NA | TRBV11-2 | TGTGCCAGCAGCCCAGGGTATGGCTACACCTTC | CASSPGYGYTF
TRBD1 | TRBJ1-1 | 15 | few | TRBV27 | TGTGCCAGCAGTTTCCAATCCACAGGGGAAACTGAAGCTTTCTTT | CASSFQSTGETEAFF
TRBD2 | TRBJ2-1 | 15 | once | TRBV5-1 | TGCGCCAGCAGCGGACTAGGGGCGGTTTCGGGTGAGCAGTTCTTC | CASSGLGAVSGEQFF
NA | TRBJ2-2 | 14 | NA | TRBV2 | TGTGCCAGCAGTGCCTTGGGGTACACCGGGGAGCTGTTTTTT | CASSALGYTGELFF
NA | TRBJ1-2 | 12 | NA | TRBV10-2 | TGCGCCAGCAGTCGTGAGAACTATGGCTACACCTTC | CASSRENYGYTF
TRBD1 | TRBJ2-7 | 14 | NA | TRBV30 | TGTGCCTGGTACCCCGGACAGGGCGAGTACGAGCAGTACTTC | CAWYPGQGEYEQYF
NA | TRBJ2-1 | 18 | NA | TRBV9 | TGTGCCAGCAGCGTAGCTGTGAGAGCTTCGGACCGATACAATGAGCAGTTCTTC | CASSVAVRASDRYNEQFF
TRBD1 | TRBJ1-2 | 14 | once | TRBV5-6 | TGTGCCAGCAGCTTGGAGACAGGGGCGTATGGCTACACCTTC | CASSLETGAYGYTF
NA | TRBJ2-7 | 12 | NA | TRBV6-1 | TGTGCCAGCAGTGAGACGGTCTACGAGCAGTACTTC | CASSETVYEQYF
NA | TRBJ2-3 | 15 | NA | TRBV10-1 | TGCGCCAGCAGTGAGTCGATGCCAGGCACAGATACGCAGTATTTT | CASSESMPGTDTQYF
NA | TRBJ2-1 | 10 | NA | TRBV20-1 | TGCAGTGCAAACCGGGAACTGCAGTTCTTC | CSANRELQFF
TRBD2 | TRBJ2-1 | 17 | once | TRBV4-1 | TGCGCCAGCAGCCAAGAGGCACTAGCGGCCACCTACAATGAGCAGTTCTTC | CASSQEALAATYNEQFF
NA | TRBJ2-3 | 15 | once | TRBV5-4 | TGTGCCAGCAGCTTGTGGGGGGGCCGGGAAGATACGCAGTATTTT | CASSLWGGREDTQYF
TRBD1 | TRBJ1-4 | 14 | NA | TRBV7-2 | TGTGCCAGCAGCTTCGACAGGGGAGGAGAAAAACTGTTTTTT | CASSFDRGGEKLFF
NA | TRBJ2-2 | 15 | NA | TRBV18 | TGTGCCAGCTCAGACGGGACCCGTGGGACCGGGGAGCTGTTTTTT | CASSDGTRGTGELFF
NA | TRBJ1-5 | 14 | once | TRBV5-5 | TGTGCCAGCAGCTTGAGGGCCCCCAATCAGCCCCAGCATTTT | CASSLRAPNQPQHF
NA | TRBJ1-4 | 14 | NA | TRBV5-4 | TGTGCCAGCAGCTTGGACAGCAATAATGAAAAACTGTTTTTT | CASSLDSNNEKLFF
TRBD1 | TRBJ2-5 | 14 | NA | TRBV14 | TGTGCCAGCAGTCTGGACAGGGGGCAAGAGACCCAGTACTTC | CASSLDRGQETQYF
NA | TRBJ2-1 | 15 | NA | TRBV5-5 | TGTGCCAGCAGCTTAGACCACGGCCCCTACAATGAGCAGTTCTTC | CASSLDHGPYNEQFF
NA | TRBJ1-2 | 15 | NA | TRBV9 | TGTGCCAGCAGCGTAGAAGGAGGGGACAACTATGGCTACACCTTC | CASSVEGGDNYGYTF
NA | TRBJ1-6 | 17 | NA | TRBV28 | TGTGCCAGCAGTGGGGGGTATATGGGAGCCACAAATTCACCCCTCCACTTT | CASSGGYMGATNSPLHF
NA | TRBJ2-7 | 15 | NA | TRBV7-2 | TGTGCCAGCAGCTCCCCTAGGGGCGGGTCCTACGAGCAGTACTTC | CASSSPRGGSYEQYF
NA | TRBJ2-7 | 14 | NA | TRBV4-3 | TGCGCCAGCAGCTCACAGGGTACCCCCTACGAGCAGTACTTC | CASSSQGTPYEQYF
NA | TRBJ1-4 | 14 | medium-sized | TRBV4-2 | TGTGCCAGCAGCCAAGGGCGGGGTAATGAAAAACTGTTTTTT | CASSQGRGNEKLFF
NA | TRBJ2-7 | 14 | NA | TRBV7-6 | TGTGCCAGCAGCTTAACGGCAGGGGCCTACGAGCAGTACTTC | CASSLTAGAYEQYF
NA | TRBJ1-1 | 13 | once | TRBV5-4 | TGTGCCAGCAGCCGACAACTGAACACTGAAGCTTTCTTT | CASSRQLNTEAFF
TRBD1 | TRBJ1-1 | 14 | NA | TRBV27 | TGTGCCAGCAGTCCAGACAGGGGTGACACTGAAGCTTTCTTT | CASSPDRGDTEAFF
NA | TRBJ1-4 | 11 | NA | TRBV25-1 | TGTGCCAGCAGGTTAAATGAAAAACTGTTTTTT | CASRLNEKLFF
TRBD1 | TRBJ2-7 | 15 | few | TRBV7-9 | TGTGCCAGCAGCCTCGGACAGGGAAAGGCCCACGAGCAGTACTTC | CASSLGQGKAHEQYF
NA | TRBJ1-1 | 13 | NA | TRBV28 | TGTGCCAGTGCCAATACAGGTTACACTGAAGCTTTCTTT | CASANTGYTEAFF